This note documents a single TCR beta chain sequence. Its antigen is still unknown. Qualities for individual bases were not recorded, and no much larger clone is one base off. The TCR beta CDR3 regions were amplified from RNA transcripts. The first round of RT-PCR for the TCR CDR3 was performed with the HTBI primer set and the Qiagen OneStep RT-PCR kit. The libraries were constructed in a second round of multiplex PCR and then size-selected and purified. Sequencing of the libraries was done on an Illumina HiSeq2000 using paired-end 100 bp reads. Under the source paper's analysis protocol: SOAPnuke was used to process the raw data, with reads discarded if the reads contained adapters or uncalled bases, had a mean Phred below 15, or lacked an exact constant-primer or identifier match. COPE v1.2.5 was used to merge high-quality paired reads, and clonotypes were defined as unique nucleotide sequences. Clonotypes were aligned to IMGT TRBV, TRBD and TRBJ reference segments using MiTCR v1.1. The analysis included only V-J combinations with a frequency above 0.0001, which together covered roughly 99% of the repertoires. A TCS score was defined as the ratio between F50 (clonal expansion) and ExV (chaos), using BLOSUM62-based TCRdist between CDR3 peptides within each V-J. Welch's t-statistics and random forest reduced roughly 540 V-J features to roughly 13, which were used in a naive Bayes classifier (R e1071). TCRdb passed the public sequencing reads through fastp at Q25 and MiXCR, retaining productive beta sequences. Every entry covers one CDR3 protein and lists the most common genes and DNA from its rows. TCRdb's processing, not the authors', yielded these V and J calls. The sample yields around 520,000 distinct CDR3 sequences; roughly a quarter were counted once. Clones ranked in the top ten supply 11% of the sample.

CDR1 and CDR2 are drawn from the germline V gene (reference sequence): LNHDA, SQIVND. Trimming costs V 5 bases and J 0 bases, and their ends lie 10 bases apart. The CDR3 has 14 amino acids, counting the end cysteine and phenylalanine. CDR3 DNA only is kept here, 42 bases in frame from base 1. Ophthalmopathy patients had moderately to severely active disease, Clinical Activity Score of at least 3, NOSPECS grade of at least 4, and duration under 3 months. The study excluded patients with uncontrolled infections, other autoimmune diseases, pregnancy or lactation. Diagnoses were established on the basis of clinical symptoms, serum thyroxine and TRAb, thyroid ultrasound, and orbital computed tomography. Ficoll-Paque density gradient centrifugation was used to isolate PBMCs from about 9.4 ml of fresh peripheral blood. Total RNA was extracted with Trizol reagent, and quality was checked on an Agilent 2100 Bioanalyzer.

This record belongs to a study of T cells in Graves' hyperthyroidism and ophthalmopathy (dated by TCRdb to between 2019 and 2020). Concerning the study at large: Peripheral blood samples were taken at the time of initial diagnosis, prior to any treatment. TCR V-J signatures able to tell the groups apart were searched for in a discovery cohort of about a hundred patients, of whom around 43 had Graves' ophthalmopathy and 57 had stable Graves' hyperthyroidism. Prospective prediction of ophthalmopathy was tested in an independent validation cohort of approximately 19 hyperthyroidism patients and 17 patients who later progressed to ophthalmopathy. The 95 to 100 discovery patients were randomly split 7:3 into training and test sets. The study also compared thyroid tissue and blood T-cell repertoires from about six Graves' hyperthyroidism patients. After blood sampling, hyperthyroidism patients were treated with methimazole at a starting dose of 30 mg daily, and ophthalmopathy patients were treated with high-dose intravenous methylprednisolone. The paper describes TCR Vbeta CDR3 sequencing of around 130 peripheral blood samples, made up of 43 ophthalmopathy patients, around 73 hyperthyroidism patients and 17 progressor patients. The full study reports these points: No statistical method was used to fix the sample size in advance, and group allocation was not hidden from the investigators. In cross-validation, a model built on a 13 V-J signature told ophthalmopathy apart from stable hyperthyroidism with about 90% sensitivity and about 81% specificity, and in testing the same model reached 80%/75%. Blood samples also contained most of the expanded thyroid clonotypes (frequency above 0.001), which suggests that blood repertoires may reflect thyroid immune responses. In validation, the model predicted progression to ophthalmopathy a median of approximately 6.3 months before onset, with approximately 71% sensitivity and nearly 75% specificity.

Recombination joined TRBV19 with TRBJ2-5; possibly the D gene is TRBD2, per 5 matching bases. This clonotype was obtained from a woman between 25 and 40 years old with Graves' ophthalmopathy. Sample: blood. The CDR3 region: CASSGGWNQETQYF. The DNA reads TGTGCCAGTAGTGGAGGTTGGAACCAAGAGACCCAGTACTTC.